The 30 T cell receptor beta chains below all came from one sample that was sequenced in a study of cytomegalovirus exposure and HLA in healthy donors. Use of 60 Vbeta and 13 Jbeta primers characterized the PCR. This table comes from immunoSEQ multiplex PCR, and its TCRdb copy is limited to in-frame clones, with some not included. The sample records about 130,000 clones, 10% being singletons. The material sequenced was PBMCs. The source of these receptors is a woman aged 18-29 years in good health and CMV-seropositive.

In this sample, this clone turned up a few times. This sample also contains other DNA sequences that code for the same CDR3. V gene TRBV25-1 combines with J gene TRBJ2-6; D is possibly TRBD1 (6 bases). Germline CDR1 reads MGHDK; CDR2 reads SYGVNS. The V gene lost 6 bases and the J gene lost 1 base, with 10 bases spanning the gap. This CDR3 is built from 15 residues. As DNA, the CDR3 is TGTGCCAGCAGAACAGGGCCTTCTGGGGCCAACGTCCTGACTTTC. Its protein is CASRTGPSGANVLTF.

CDR3 coding DNA: TGTGCCAGCAGCTTGTCCTGGGCACAAACAGGAGAGACCCAGTACTTC. The encoded protein is CASSLSWAQTGETQYF. This rearrangement joins TRBV5-5 to TRBJ2-5; the D gene is possibly TRBD1 (5 bases). Trimming shortened V by 1 base and J by 4 bases, and 17 bases separated the two germline ends. The germline CDR1 and CDR2 sequences are SGHKS and YYEKEE (reference sequence). The CDR3 has 16 residues.

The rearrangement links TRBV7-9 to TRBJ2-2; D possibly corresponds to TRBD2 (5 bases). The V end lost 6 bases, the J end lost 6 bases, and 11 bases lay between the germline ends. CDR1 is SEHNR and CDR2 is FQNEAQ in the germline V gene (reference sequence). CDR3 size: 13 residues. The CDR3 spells CASSWTGSGELFF. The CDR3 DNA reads TGTGCCAGCAGTTGGACGGGATCCGGGGAGCTGTTTTTT. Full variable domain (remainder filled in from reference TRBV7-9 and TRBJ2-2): DTGVSQNPRHKITKRGQNVTFRCDPISEHNRLYWYRQTLGQGPEFLTYFQNEAQLEKSRLLSDRFSAERPKGSFSTLEIQRTEQGDSAMYLCASSWTGSGELFFGEGSRLTVL.

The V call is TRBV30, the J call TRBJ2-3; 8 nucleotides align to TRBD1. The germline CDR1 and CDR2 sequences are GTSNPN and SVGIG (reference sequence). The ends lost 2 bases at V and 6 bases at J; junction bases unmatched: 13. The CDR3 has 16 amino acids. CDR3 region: CAWSRRDRGAGDTQYF. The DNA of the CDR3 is TGTGCCTGGAGTAGGAGAGACAGGGGCGCCGGGGATACGCAGTATTTT.

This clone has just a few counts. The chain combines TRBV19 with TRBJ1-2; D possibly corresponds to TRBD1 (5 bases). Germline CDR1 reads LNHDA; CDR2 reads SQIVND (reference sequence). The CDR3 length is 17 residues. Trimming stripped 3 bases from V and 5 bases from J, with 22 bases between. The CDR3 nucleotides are TGTGCCAGTAGTATTTTAGACAGCGCCCTTGGAGTTTATGGCTACACCTTC. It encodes CASSILDSALGVYGYTF.

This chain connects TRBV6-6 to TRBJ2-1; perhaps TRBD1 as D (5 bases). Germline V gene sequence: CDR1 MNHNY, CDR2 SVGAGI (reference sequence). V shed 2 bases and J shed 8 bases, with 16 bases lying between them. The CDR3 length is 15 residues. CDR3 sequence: CASSYVRRDADEQFF. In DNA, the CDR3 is TGTGCCAGCAGTTACGTCCGCAGGGATGCAGATGAGCAGTTCTTC.

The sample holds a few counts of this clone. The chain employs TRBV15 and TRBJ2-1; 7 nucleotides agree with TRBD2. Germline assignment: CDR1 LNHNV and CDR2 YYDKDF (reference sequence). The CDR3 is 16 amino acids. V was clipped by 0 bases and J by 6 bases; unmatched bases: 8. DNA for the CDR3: TGTGCCACCAGCAGAGAGGGGACTACCCAATCCAATGAGCAGTTCTTC. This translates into CATSREGTTQSNEQFF.

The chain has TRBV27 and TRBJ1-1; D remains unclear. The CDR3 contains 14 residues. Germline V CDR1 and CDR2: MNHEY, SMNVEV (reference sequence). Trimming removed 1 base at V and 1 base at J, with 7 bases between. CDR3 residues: CASSLFVGNTEAFF. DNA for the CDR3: TGTGCCAGCAGTTTATTCGTCGGGAACACTGAAGCTTTCTTT.

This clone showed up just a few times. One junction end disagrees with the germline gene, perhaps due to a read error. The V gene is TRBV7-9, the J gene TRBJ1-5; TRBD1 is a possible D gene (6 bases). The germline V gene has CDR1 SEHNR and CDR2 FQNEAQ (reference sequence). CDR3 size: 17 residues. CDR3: CASSSQMGAGANRPQHF. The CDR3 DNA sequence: TGTGCCAGCAGCTCCCAGATGGGGGCGGGTGCCAATCGGCCCCAGCATTTT. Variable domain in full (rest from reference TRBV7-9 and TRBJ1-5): DTGVSQNPRHKITKRGQNVTFRCDPISEHNRLYWYRQTLGQGPEFLTYFQNEAQLEKSRLLSDRFSAERPKGSFSTLEIQRTEQGDSAMYLCASSSQMGAGANRPQHFGDGTRLSIL.

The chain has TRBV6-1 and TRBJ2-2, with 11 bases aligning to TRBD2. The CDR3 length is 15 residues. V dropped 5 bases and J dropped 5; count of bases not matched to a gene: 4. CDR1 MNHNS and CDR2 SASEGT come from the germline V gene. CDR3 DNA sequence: TGTGCCAGCAGTTCAAGGACTAGCGGGACCGGGGAGCTGTTTTTT. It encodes CASSSRTSGTGELFF.

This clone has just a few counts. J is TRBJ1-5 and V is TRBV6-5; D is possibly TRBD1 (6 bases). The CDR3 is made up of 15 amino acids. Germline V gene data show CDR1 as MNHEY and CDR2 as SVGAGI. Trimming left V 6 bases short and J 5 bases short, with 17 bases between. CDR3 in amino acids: CASSRGRGRDQPQHF. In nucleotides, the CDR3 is TGTGCCAGCAGCAGGGGCAGGGGAAGAGATCAGCCCCAGCATTTT.

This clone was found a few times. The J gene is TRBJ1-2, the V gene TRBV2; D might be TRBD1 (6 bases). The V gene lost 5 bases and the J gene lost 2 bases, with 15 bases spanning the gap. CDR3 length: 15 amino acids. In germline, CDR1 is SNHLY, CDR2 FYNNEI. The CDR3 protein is CASSFTGTSNYGYTF. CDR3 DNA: TGTGCCAGCAGTTTCACCGGGACATCGAACTATGGCTACACCTTC. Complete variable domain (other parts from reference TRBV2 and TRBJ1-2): EPEVTQTPSHQVTQMGQEVILRCVPISNHLYFYWYRQILGQKVEFLVSFYNNEISEKSEIFDDQFSVERPDGSNFTLKIRSTKLEDSAMYFCASSFTGTSNYGYTFGSGTRLTVV.

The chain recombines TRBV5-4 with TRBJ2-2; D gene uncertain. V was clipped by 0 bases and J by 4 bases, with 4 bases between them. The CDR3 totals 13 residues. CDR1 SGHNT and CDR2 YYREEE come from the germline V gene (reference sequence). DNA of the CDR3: TGTGCCAGCAGCTTGGCCATCACCGGGGAGCTGTTTTTT. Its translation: CASSLAITGELFF.

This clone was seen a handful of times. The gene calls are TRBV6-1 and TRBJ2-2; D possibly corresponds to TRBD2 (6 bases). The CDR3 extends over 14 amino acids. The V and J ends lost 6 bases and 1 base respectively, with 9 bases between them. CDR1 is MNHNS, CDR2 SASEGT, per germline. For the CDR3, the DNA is TGTGCCAGCAGACTGGAGGGGAACACCGGGGAGCTGTTTTTT. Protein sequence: CASRLEGNTGELFF.

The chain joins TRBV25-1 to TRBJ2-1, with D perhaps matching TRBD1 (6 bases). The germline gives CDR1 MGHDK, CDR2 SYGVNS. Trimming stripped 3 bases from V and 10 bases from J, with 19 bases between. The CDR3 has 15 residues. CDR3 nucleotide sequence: TGTGCCAGCAGTGACCCCGTGACAGGCCAACTGGAGCAGTTCTTC. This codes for CASSDPVTGQLEQFF.

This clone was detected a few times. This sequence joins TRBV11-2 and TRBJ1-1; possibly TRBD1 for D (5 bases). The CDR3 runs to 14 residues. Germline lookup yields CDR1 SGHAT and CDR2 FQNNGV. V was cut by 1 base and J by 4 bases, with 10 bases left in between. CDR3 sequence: CASSLGMGGTEAFF. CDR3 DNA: TGTGCCAGCAGCTTAGGTATGGGGGGCACTGAAGCTTTCTTT.

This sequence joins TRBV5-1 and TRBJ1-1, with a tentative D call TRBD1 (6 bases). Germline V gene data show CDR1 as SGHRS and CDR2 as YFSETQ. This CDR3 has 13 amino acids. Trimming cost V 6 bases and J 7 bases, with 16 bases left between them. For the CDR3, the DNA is TGCGCCAGCAAGGTGGACAGAGAGTATGAAGCTTTCTTT. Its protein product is CASKVDREYEAFF.

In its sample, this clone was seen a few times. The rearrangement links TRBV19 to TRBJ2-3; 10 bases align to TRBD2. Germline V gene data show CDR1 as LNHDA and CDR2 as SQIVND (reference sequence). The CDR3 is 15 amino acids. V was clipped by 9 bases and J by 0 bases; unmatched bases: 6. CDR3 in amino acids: CARLLTSGSTDTQYF. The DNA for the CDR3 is TGTGCCAGGCTATTGACTAGCGGGAGCACAGATACGCAGTATTTT.

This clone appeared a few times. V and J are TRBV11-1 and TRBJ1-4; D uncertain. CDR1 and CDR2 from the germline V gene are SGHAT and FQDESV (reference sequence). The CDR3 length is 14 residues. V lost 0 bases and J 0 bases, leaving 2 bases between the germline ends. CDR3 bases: TGTGCCAGCAGCTTAGCCGCAACTAATGAAAAACTGTTTTTT. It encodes CASSLAATNEKLFF.

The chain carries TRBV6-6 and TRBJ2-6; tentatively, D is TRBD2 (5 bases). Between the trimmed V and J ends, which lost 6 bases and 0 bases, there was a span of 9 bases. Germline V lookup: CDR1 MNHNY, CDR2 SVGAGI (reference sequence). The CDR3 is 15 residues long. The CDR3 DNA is TGTGCCAGCAGACTAGGGAACTCTGGGGCCAACGTCCTGACTTTC. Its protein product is CASRLGNSGANVLTF.

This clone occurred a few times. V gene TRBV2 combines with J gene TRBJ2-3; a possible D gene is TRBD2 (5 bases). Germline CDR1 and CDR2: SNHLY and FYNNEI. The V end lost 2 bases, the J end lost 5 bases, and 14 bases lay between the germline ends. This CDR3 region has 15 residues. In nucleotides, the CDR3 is TGTGCCAGCAGTGAAAGAACGGGATACGGAGATACGCAGTATTTT. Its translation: CASSERTGYGDTQYF.

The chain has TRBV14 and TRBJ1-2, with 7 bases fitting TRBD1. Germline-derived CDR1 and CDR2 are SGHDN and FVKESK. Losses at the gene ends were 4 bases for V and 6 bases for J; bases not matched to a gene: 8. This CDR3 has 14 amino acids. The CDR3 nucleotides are TGTGCCAGCAGCCGAATTCAGGGGGGAGATGGCTACACCTTC. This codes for CASSRIQGGDGYTF.

CDR3 residues: CASSRRQAREQYF. The CDR3 DNA sequence: TGTGCCAGCAGCCGTCGACAGGCTCGGGAGCAGTACTTC. V is TRBV28 and J is TRBJ2-7; a possible D gene is TRBD1 (6 bases). The CDR3 has 13 residues. Germline CDR1 MDHEN, CDR2 SYDVKM. V lost 6 bases, J lost 7 bases, and 16 bases lay in between.

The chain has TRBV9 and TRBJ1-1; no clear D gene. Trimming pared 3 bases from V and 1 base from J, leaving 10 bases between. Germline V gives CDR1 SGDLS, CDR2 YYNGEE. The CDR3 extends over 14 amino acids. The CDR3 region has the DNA TGTGCCAGCAGCGCGACGAGCGAGAACACTGAAGCTTTCTTT. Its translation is CASSATSENTEAFF.

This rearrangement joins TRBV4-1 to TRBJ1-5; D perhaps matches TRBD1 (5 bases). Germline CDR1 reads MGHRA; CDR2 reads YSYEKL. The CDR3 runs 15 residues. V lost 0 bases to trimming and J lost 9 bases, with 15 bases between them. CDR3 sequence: CASSQDLTAGGPQHF. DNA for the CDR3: TGCGCCAGCAGCCAAGATCTTACAGCCGGGGGGCCCCAGCATTTT.

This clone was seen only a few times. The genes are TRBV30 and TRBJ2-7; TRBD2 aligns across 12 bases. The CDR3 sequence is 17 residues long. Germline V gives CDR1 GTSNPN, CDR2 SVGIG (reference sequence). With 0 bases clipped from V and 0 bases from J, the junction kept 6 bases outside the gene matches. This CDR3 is CAWSVPLAGGPSYEQYF. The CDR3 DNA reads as TGTGCCTGGAGTGTACCCCTAGCGGGAGGGCCCTCCTACGAGCAGTACTTC.

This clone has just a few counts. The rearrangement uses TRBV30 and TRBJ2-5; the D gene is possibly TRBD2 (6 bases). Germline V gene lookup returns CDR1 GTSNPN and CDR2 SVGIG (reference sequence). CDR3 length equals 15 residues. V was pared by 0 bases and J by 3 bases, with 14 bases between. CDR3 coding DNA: TGTGCCTGGAGTGTTGGCGGGACGGGGAAAGAGACCCAGTACTTC. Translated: CAWSVGGTGKETQYF. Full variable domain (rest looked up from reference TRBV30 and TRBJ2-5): SQTIHQWPATLVQPVGSPLSLECTVEGTSNPNLYWYRQAAGRGLQLLFYSVGIGQISSEVPQNLSASRPQDRQFILSSKKLLLSDSGFYLCAWSVGGTGKETQYFGPGTRLLVL.

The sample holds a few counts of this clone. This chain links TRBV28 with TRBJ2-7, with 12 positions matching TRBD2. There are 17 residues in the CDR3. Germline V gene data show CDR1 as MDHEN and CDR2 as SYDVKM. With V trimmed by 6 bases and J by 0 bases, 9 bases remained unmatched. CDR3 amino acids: CASSLAGGPVTSYEQYF. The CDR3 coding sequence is TGTGCCAGCAGCCTAGCGGGAGGGCCCGTGACCTCCTACGAGCAGTACTTC.

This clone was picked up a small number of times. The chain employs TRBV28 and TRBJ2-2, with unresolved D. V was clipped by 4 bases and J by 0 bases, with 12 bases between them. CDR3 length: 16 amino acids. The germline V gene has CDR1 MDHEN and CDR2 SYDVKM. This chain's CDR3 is CASSSSATPNTGELFF. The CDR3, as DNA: TGTGCCAGCAGTTCCTCCGCTACTCCGAACACCGGGGAGCTGTTTTTT.

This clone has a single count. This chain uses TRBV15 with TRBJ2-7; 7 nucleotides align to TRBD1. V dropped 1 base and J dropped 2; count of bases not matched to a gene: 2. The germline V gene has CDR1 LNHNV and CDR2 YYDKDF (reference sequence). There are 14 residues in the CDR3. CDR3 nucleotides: TGTGCCACCAGCAGAGGGGACAGTACCTACGAGCAGTACTTC. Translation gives CATSRGDSTYEQYF.